The next 19 T cell receptor beta chains were all read from a single sample in a study of shared clonotypes between healthy human individuals. Assay: immunoSEQ multiplex PCR; the TCRdb copy retains only in-frame clones and omits some. The table lists millions of clones, approximately 94% of them singletons, with roughly 0.13% in the top ten. Sequenced input: naive CD4+ T cells sorted from blood. Subset meaning: CD45RA+ positively selected. These TCRs come from a man younger than 35 in good health.

The rearrangement links TRBV6-6 to TRBJ2-2; D not certain. Trimming took 6 bases from V and 7 from J, leaving 3 bases between them. The CDR3 length is 10 residues. From germline, CDR1 is MNHNY and CDR2 SVGAGI (reference sequence). The CDR3 loop is CASSRGELFF. The CDR3 nucleotides read TGTGCCAGCAGCCGCGGGGAGCTGTTTTTT.

Comments on this clone: This CDR3 is also generated by other DNA sequences in the sample. V and J are TRBV19 and TRBJ2-7; a weak D match, TRBD1 (7 bases). Looked up from germline, CDR1 is LNHDA and CDR2 is SQIVND (reference sequence). Trimming cost V 2 bases and J 0 bases, with 8 bases left between them. The CDR3 is 14 residues long. CDR3 DNA sequence: TGTGCCAGTAGTATACAGGGGGGCTCCTACGAGCAGTACTTC. It translates to CASSIQGGSYEQYF.

This chain connects TRBV27 to TRBJ1-1, with D unclear. The V gene's germline CDR1 is MNHEY and CDR2 SMNVEV (reference sequence). There are 15 residues in the CDR3. V lost 3 bases, J lost 1 base, and 12 bases lay in between. In nucleotides, the CDR3 is TGTGCCAGCAGTTTCAGCCAATTAGAGAACACTGAAGCTTTCTTT. Translating it yields CASSFSQLENTEAFF.

This clone has a single count. The CDR3 region has the DNA TGCGCCAGCAGCTTGTACGGGGGCGCCTGGAACACTGAAGCTTTCTTT. Its protein product is CASSLYGGAWNTEAFF. The V call is TRBV5-1, the J call TRBJ1-1; maybe TRBD1 (6 bases). The CDR3 consists of 16 residues. With 1 base removed from V and 1 base from J, the gap between germline ends came to 14 bases. Germline CDR1 and CDR2: SGHRS and YFSETQ.

This chain uses TRBV10-2 with TRBJ1-2, with 8 bases fitting TRBD1. Germline CDR1 WSHSY, CDR2 SAAADI. This CDR3 is 16 amino acids long. The ends lost 4 bases at V and 6 bases at J; junction bases unmatched: 13. This CDR3 reads CASSGPHRTGTDGYTF. The CDR3 DNA reads TGCGCCAGCAGTGGACCTCACCGGACAGGGACTGATGGCTACACCTTC.

V and J are TRBV28 and TRBJ1-1, with 7 bases matching TRBD1. The ends lost 8 bases at V and 0 bases at J; junction bases unmatched: 6. In germline, CDR1 is MDHEN, CDR2 SYDVKM. The CDR3 extends over 14 amino acids. The DNA for the CDR3 is TGTGCCAGCGGCGGACAGGCTTTGAACACTGAAGCTTTCTTT. This encodes CASGGQALNTEAFF.

The V gene is TRBV9, the J gene TRBJ2-7; TRBD2 matches 10 bases. The CDR3 is 14 amino acids. J gave up 2 bases and V 4 bases, and 3 bases lay outside the gene matches. Germline lookup yields CDR1 SGDLS and CDR2 YYNGEE. The CDR3 loop is CASSLTSGAYEQYF. CDR3 coding DNA: TGTGCCAGCAGCTTAACTAGCGGGGCCTACGAGCAGTACTTC.

This rearrangement joins TRBV19 to TRBJ2-2; D is perhaps TRBD2 (6 bases). The CDR3 loop spans 15 amino acids. Trimming removed 8 bases at V and 0 bases at J, with 13 bases between. Germline V gives CDR1 LNHDA, CDR2 SQIVND (reference sequence). CDR3 amino acids: CASGAGPTNTGELFF. CDR3 bases: TGTGCCAGTGGAGCGGGCCCGACGAACACCGGGGAGCTGTTTTTT.

The chain carries TRBV9 and TRBJ1-1; D might be TRBD1 (6 bases). The CDR3 has 14 residues. The germline V and J ends were trimmed by 3 bases and 6 bases, with 15 bases remaining between them. Per germline, CDR1 SGDLS and CDR2 YYNGEE. This CDR3 reads CASSAGQLTAEAFF. The CDR3 DNA sequence: TGTGCCAGCAGCGCCGGACAGTTAACAGCTGAAGCTTTCTTT.

V and J are TRBV7-2 and TRBJ2-5; 11 nucleotides align to TRBD1. CDR3 length equals 13 residues. Germline CDR1 SGHTA, CDR2 FQGNSA. The V segment lost 6 bases and the J segment 7 bases; nucleotides outside the gene matches: 4. The CDR3, as DNA: TGTGCCAGCAGTCCGGGACAGGGGGTGACCCAGTACTTC. It translates to CASSPGQGVTQYF.

The chain employs TRBV5-1 and TRBJ2-1; D is perhaps TRBD2 (6 bases). Germline V gives CDR1 SGHRS, CDR2 YFSETQ. V was cut by 0 bases and J by 4 bases, with 11 bases left in between. The CDR3 loop spans 15 amino acids. The CDR3, as DNA: TGCGCCAGCAGCTTGGAGGCGGGACGGTACAATGAGCAGTTCTTC. Its translation is CASSLEAGRYNEQFF.

This clone was observed a few times. V and J are TRBV19 and TRBJ1-1; 8 bases are shared with TRBD1. CDR1 and CDR2 (germline): LNHDA, SQIVND (reference sequence). The trim removed 5 bases at V and 6 bases at J, leaving 8 bases unmatched. The CDR3 runs to 14 residues. CDR3 protein: CASSPDRVFAEAFF. In nucleotides, the CDR3 is TGTGCCAGTAGTCCGGACAGGGTGTTTGCTGAAGCTTTCTTT.

The rearrangement links TRBV5-4 to TRBJ1-2; a possible D gene is TRBD1 (5 bases). The germline V and J ends were trimmed by 1 base and 6 bases, with 16 bases remaining between them. Germline CDR1 and CDR2: SGHNT and YYREEE (reference sequence). The CDR3 has 15 residues. In DNA form, the CDR3 reads TGTGCCAGCAGCTTGAAGGGTGCAGGGACGGATGGCTACACCTTC. Translated, it gives CASSLKGAGTDGYTF.

The chain couples TRBV28 to TRBJ2-1; a possible D gene is TRBD2 (6 bases). V was cut by 1 base and J by 9 bases, with 7 bases left in between. The CDR3 length is 12 residues. Germline V lookup: CDR1 MDHEN, CDR2 SYDVKM. The chain's CDR3 is CASSLYGGEQFF. The CDR3 DNA sequence: TGTGCCAGCAGTTTATACGGGGGTGAGCAGTTCTTC.

For this clone: The identical CDR3 is also encoded by other nucleotide sequences in the sample. The chain recombines TRBV30 with TRBJ1-1; D is unclear. V lost 0 bases, J lost 1 base, and 6 bases lay in between. CDR1 and CDR2 from the germline V gene are GTSNPN and SVGIG (reference sequence). The CDR3 spans 13 residues. CDR3 nucleotide sequence: TGTGCCTGGAGTGTTGCGGGGAACACTGAAGCTTTCTTT. The encoded protein is CAWSVAGNTEAFF.

In DNA form, the CDR3 reads TGTGCCAGCAGTTCCGGACTAGCGGGAACAAAGACCCAGTACTTC. Protein sequence: CASSSGLAGTKTQYF. J is TRBJ2-5 and V is TRBV7-9, with 12 bases that match TRBD2. V lost 6 bases, J lost 6 bases, and 8 bases stayed unmatched. The CDR3 runs to 15 residues. Germline V lookup: CDR1 SEHNR, CDR2 FQNEAQ (reference sequence).

The chain combines TRBV19 with TRBJ1-1, with no clear D. The CDR3 extends over 12 amino acids. Germline V CDR1 and CDR2: LNHDA, SQIVND (reference sequence). V lost 0 bases to trimming and J lost 8 bases, with 7 bases between them. CDR3 in amino acids: CASSIDIGEAFF. CDR3 bases: TGTGCCAGTAGTATAGATATAGGGGAAGCTTTCTTT.

The rearrangement links TRBV25-1 to TRBJ2-2; the D gene is possibly TRBD2 (5 bases). The CDR3 loop spans 14 amino acids. In germline, CDR1 is MGHDK, CDR2 SYGVNS. With 10 bases removed from V and 6 bases from J, the gap between germline ends came to 18 bases. The CDR3 DNA reads as TGTGCCACCGACAAACCCGGGGTCGCCGGGGAGCTGTTTTTT. It specifies CATDKPGVAGELFF.

Comment on this clone: Other DNA sequences in this specimen translate into the identical CDR3. This chain connects TRBV5-1 to TRBJ2-5; tentative D call: TRBD1 (6 bases). Between the trimmed V and J ends, which lost 2 bases and 2 bases, there was a span of 13 bases. Germline assignment: CDR1 SGHRS and CDR2 YFSETQ. CDR3 size: 15 residues. CDR3 nucleotides: TGCGCCAGCAGCTTCGGCAGGGGACCGCAAGAGACCCAGTACTTC. The encoded protein is CASSFGRGPQETQYF. The whole variable domain, filled in from reference TRBV5-1 and TRBJ2-5, reads KAGVTQTPRYLIKTRGQQVTLSCSPISGHRSVSWYQQTPGQGLQFLFEYFSETQRNKGNFPGRFSGRQFSNSRSEMNVSTLELGDSALYLCASSFGRGPQETQYFGPGTRLLVL.